This T cell receptor beta chain was found in a study of cytomegalovirus exposure and HLA in healthy donors. Overall study results and limits: Cytomegalovirus status, reportedly, was diagnosed with high specificity and sensitivity by the classifier.

This CDR3 has 13 residues. V gave up 6 bases and J gave up 8 bases, with 16 bases separating them. CDR1 and CDR2 from the germline V gene are MGHDK and SYGVNS. TCRdb's copy holds only in-frame clones and misses some; the assay was immunoSEQ multiplex PCR. This sample carries hundreds of thousands of clones, over 65% of them seen once, and the ten largest clones take 5.5% to 7%. The table lists this clone with a few counts. Its target is unknown. The specimen was PBMCs. The chain carries TRBV25-1 and TRBJ1-2, with a possible D match to TRBD1 (5 bases). This TCR was sampled from a woman younger than 30 in good health and CMV-seronegative. CDR3 DNA: TGTGCCAGCAGACCTGGGGACCAGACCGGCTACACCTTC. Its protein is CASRPGDQTGYTF.